This record covers a single T cell receptor beta chain. This record belongs to a study of blood T cell repertoires in COVID-19. Whole-study context: COVID-19 samples from acute and convalescent phases originated in the United States, Italy and Spain. From T cells, B-cell-depleted T cells, or PBMCs came the material, which was cDNA or gDNA.

Original methodology: Amplifying reference gene primers gave estimates of nucleated cell counts. Measured with immunoSEQ multiplex PCR; TCRdb has only the in-frame clones, and not every one. V and J calls and clone size come straight from that table; D and trimming were deduced from the DNA. This table has hundreds of thousands of clones, around 89% appearing once. V was clipped by 5 bases and J by 0 bases, with 23 bases between them. This CDR3 spans 19 amino acids. The germline V gene encodes CDR1 SGHVS and CDR2 FQNEAQ. The sequence was obtained from a young woman with acute or convalescent COVID-19. The chain recombines TRBV7-8 with TRBJ1-5, with TRBD1 as a possible D gene (5 bases). Sample: peripheral blood. CDR3 residues: CASSPQRQRKTHSNQPQHF. CDR3 DNA: TGTGCCAGCAGCCCGCAGAGACAGAGAAAGACCCATAGCAATCAGCCCCAGCATTTT.